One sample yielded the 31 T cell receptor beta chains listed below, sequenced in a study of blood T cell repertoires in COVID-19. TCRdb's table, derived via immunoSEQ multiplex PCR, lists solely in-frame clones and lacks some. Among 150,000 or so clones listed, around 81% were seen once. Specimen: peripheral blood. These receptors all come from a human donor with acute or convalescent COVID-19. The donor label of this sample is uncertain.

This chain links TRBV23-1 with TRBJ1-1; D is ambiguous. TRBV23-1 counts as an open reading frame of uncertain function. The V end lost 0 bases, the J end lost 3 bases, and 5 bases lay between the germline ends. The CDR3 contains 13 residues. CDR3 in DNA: TGCGCCAGCAGTCAATCGCAGGACACTGAAGCTTTCTTT. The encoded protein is CASSQSQDTEAFF.

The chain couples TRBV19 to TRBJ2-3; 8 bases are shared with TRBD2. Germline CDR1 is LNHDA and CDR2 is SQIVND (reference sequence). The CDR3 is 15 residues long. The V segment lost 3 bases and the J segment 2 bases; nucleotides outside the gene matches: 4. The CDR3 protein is CASSMTSVFTDTQYF. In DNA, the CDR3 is TGTGCCAGTAGTATGACTAGCGTCTTCACAGATACGCAGTATTTT.

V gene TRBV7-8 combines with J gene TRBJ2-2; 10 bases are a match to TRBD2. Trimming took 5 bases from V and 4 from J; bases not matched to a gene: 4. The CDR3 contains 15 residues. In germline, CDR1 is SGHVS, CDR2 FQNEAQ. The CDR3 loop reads CASSLTSGVTGELFF. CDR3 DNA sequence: TGTGCCAGCAGCCTTACTAGCGGGGTCACCGGGGAGCTGTTTTTT.

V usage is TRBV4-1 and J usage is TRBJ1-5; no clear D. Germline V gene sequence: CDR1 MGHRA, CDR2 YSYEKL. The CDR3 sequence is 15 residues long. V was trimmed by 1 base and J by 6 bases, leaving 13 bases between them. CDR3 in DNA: TGCGCCAGCAGCCAAGGACCGGAGGTAGGTCAGCCCCAGCATTTT. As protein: CASSQGPEVGQPQHF.

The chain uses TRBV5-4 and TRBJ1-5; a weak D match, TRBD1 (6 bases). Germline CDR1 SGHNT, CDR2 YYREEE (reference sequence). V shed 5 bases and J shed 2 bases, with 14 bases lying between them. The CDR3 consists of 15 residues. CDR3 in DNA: TGTGCCAGCAGTTTCGGGGGGGGGCGCAATCAGCCCCAGCATTTT. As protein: CASSFGGGRNQPQHF.

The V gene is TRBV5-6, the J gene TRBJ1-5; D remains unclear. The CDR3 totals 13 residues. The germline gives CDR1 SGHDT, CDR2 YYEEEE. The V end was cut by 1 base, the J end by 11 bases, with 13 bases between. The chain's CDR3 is CASSLFDVAAQHF. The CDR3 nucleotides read TGTGCCAGCAGCTTGTTTGACGTAGCGGCCCAGCATTTT.

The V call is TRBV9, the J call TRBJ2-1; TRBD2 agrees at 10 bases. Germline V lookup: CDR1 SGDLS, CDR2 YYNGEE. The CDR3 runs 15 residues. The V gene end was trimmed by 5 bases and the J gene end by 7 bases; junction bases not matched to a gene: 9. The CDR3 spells CASSTSGAPGNEQFF. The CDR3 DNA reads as TGTGCCAGCAGTACTAGCGGGGCCCCGGGAAATGAGCAGTTCTTC.

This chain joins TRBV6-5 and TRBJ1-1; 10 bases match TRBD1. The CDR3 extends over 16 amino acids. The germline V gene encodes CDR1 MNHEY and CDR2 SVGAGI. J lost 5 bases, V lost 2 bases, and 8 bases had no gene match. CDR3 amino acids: CASSYGRDRGYTEAFF. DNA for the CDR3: TGTGCCAGCAGTTACGGCCGGGACAGGGGATATACTGAAGCTTTCTTT.

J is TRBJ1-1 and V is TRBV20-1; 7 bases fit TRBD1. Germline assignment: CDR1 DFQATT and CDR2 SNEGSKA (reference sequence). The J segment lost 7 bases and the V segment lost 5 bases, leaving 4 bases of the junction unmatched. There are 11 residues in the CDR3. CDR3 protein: CSAGGTVEAFF. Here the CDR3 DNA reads TGCAGTGCTGGTGGGACAGTTGAAGCTTTCTTT.

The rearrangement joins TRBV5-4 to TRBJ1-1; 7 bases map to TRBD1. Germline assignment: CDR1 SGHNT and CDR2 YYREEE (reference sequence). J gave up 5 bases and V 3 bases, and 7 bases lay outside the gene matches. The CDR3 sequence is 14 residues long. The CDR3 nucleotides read TGTGCCAGCAGCTGGGGGACAGTATGGACTGAAGCTTTCTTT. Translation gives CASSWGTVWTEAFF.

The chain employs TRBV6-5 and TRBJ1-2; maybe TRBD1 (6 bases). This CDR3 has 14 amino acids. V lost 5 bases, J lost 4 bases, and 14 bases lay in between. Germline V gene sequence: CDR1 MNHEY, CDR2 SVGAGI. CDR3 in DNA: TGTGCCAGCAGTCCAACAGGGAAAGGCTATGGCTACACCTTC. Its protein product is CASSPTGKGYGYTF.

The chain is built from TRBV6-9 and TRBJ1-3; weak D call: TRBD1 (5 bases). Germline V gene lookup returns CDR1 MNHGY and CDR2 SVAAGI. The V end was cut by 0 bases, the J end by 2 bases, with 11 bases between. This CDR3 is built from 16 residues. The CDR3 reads CASSYSGGHTGNTIYF. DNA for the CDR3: TGTGCCAGCAGTTATTCAGGCGGACATACTGGAAACACCATATATTTT.

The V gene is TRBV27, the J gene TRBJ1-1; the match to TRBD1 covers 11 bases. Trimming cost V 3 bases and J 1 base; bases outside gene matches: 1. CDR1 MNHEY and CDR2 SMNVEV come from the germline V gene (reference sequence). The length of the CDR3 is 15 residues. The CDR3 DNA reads TGTGCCAGCAGTTTGGACAGGGGGCGGAACACTGAAGCTTTCTTT. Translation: CASSLDRGRNTEAFF.

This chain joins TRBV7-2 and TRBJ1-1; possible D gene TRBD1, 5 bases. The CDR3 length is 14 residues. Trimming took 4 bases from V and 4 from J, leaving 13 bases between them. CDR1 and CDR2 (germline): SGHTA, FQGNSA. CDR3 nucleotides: TGTGCCAGCAGCTCCCAAGGGGTAGGCACTGAAGCTTTCTTT. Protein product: CASSSQGVGTEAFF. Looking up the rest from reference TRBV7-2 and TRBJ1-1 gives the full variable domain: GAGVSQSPSNKVTEKGKDVELRCDPISGHTALYWYRQSLGQGLEFLIYFQGNSAPDKSGLPSDRFSAERTGGSVSTLTIQRTQQEDSAVYLCASSSQGVGTEAFFGQGTRLTVV.

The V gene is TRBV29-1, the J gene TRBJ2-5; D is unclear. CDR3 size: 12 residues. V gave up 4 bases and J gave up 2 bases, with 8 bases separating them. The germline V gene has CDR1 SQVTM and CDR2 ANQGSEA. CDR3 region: CSVGNTQETQYF. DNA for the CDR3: TGCAGCGTTGGTAACACACAAGAGACCCAGTACTTC.

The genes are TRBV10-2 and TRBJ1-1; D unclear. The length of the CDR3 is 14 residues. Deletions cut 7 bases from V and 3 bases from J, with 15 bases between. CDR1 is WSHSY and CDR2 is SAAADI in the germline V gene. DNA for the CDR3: TGCGCCAGCACCACGCCCTCAACGGACACTGAAGCTTTCTTT. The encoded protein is CASTTPSTDTEAFF.

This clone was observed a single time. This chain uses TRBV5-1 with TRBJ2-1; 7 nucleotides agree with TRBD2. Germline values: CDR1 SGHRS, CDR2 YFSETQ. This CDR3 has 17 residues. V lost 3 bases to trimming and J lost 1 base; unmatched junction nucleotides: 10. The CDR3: CASSWTQRGISYNEQFF. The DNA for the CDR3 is TGCGCCAGCAGCTGGACCCAGCGGGGAATATCCTACAATGAGCAGTTCTTC.

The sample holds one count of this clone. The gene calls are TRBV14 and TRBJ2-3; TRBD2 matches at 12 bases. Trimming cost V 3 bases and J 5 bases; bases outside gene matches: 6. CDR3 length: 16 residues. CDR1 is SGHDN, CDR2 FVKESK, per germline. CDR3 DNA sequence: TGTGCCAGCAGCCATCTCCCGGGACTAGCGGGAGATACGCAGTATTTT. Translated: CASSHLPGLAGDTQYF.

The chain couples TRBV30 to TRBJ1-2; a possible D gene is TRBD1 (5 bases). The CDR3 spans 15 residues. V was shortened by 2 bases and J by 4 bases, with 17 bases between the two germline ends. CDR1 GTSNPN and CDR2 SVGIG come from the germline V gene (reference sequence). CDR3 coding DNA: TGTGCCTGGAGTATGTACATGGTCGACAGCTATGGCTACACCTTC. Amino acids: CAWSMYMVDSYGYTF.

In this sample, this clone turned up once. The CDR3 bases are TGTGCCAGCAGCTCACAGGGGTATCTCGAGCAGTACTTC. It yields the protein CASSSQGYLEQYF. The J gene is TRBJ2-7, the V gene TRBV7-2; TRBD1 aligns across 7 bases. The CDR3 is 13 amino acids. Germline V gives CDR1 SGHTA, CDR2 FQGNSA. V lost 4 bases to trimming and J lost 6 bases; unmatched junction nucleotides: 6.

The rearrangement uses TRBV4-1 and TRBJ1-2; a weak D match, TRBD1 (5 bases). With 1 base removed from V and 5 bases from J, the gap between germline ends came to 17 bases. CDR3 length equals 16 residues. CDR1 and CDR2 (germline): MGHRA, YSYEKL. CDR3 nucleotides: TGCGCCAGCAGCCAAGTAATCGGGGACGGGGGGTATGGCTACACCTTC. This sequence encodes CASSQVIGDGGYGYTF.

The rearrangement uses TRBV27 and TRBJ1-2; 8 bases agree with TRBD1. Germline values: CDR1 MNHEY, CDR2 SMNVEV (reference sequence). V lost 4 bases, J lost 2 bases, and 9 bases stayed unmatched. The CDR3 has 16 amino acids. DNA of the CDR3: TGTGCCAGCAGTTCTTCCTGGACAGGGATAAACTATGGCTACACCTTC. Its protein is CASSSSWTGINYGYTF.

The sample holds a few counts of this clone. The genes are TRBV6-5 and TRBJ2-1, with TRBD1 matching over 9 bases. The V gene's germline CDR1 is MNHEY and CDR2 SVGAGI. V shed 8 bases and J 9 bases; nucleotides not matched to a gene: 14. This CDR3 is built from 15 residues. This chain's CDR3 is CASSPHGTGGVEQFF. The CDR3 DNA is TGTGCCAGCTCCCCCCACGGAACAGGGGGCGTTGAGCAGTTCTTC.

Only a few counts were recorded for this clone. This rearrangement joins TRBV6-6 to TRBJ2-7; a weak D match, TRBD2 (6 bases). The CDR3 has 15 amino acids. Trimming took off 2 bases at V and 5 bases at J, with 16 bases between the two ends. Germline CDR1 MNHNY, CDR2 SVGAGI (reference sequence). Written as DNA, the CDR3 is TGTGCCAGCAGTTACGGAGGGACGGTTTTGGACGAGCAGTACTTC. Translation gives CASSYGGTVLDEQYF.

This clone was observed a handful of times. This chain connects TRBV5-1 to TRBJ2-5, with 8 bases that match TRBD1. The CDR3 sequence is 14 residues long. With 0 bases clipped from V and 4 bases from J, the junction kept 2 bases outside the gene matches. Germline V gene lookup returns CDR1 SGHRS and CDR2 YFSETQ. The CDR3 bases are TGCGCCAGCAGCTTGGCGGACAGGGTAGAGACCCAGTACTTC. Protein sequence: CASSLADRVETQYF.

The CDR3 sequence: CASSLGVVNSHSGNTIYF. The CDR3 region has the DNA TGCGCCAGCAGCTTGGGTGTCGTCAACAGCCACTCTGGAAACACCATATATTTT. This sequence joins TRBV5-1 and TRBJ1-3; D is uncertain. V dropped 0 bases and J dropped 0 bases, with 16 bases sitting between them. The CDR3 has 18 amino acids. CDR1 and CDR2 (germline): SGHRS, YFSETQ. Filled out from reference TRBV5-1 and TRBJ1-3, the complete variable domain reads KAGVTQTPRYLIKTRGQQVTLSCSPISGHRSVSWYQQTPGQGLQFLFEYFSETQRNKGNFPGRFSGRQFSNSRSEMNVSTLELGDSALYLCASSLGVVNSHSGNTIYFGEGSWLTVV.

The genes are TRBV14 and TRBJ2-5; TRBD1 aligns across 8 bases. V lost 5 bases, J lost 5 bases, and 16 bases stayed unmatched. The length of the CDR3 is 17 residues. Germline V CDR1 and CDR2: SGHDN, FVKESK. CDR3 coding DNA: TGTGCCAGCAGCTACCGGGACAGGACAGGTGGATGGGAGACCCAGTACTTC. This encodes CASSYRDRTGGWETQYF.

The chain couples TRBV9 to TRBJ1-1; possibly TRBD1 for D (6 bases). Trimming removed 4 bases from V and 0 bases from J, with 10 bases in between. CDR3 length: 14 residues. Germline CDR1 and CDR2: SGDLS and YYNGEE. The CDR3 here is CASSLDSLNTEAFF. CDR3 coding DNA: TGTGCCAGCAGCTTGGACAGTTTGAACACTGAAGCTTTCTTT.

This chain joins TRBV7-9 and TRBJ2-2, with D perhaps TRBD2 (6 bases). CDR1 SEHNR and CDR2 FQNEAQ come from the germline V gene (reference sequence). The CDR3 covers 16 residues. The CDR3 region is CSKREVSSGNTGELFF. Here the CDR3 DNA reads TGTTCCAAGAGGGAGGTATCCTCTGGGAACACCGGGGAGCTGTTTTTT.

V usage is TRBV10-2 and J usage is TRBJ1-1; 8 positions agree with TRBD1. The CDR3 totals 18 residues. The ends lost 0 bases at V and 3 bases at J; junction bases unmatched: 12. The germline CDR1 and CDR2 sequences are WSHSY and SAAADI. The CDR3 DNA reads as TGCGCCAGCAGTGAGTCGGCGCGACAGGGGAATAGGGACACTGAAGCTTTCTTT. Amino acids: CASSESARQGNRDTEAFF.

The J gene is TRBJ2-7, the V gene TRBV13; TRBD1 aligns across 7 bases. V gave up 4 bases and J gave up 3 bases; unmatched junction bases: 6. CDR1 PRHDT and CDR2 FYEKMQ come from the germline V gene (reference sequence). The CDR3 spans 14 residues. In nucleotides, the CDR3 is TGTGCCAGCAGCTCCGGGACAGACCTCTACGAGCAGTACTTC. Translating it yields CASSSGTDLYEQYF.